This T cell receptor (beta chain) was identified during a study of T cells in Graves' hyperthyroidism and ophthalmopathy. The study, taken as a whole, reports: With a median lead of roughly 6.2 months before onset, the model predicted ophthalmopathy. Blood also contained most expanded thyroid clonotypes above 0.001.

Trimming took 4 bases from V and 1 from J, leaving 15 bases between them. The CDR3 is 15 residues long. In germline, CDR1 is SGHRS, CDR2 YFSETQ. Researchers amplified the TCR beta CDR3 regions from RNA transcripts. The primer set for the first-round RT-PCR of the TCR CDR3 was HTBI. TCRdb passed the multiplex PCR reads through MiXCR, listing each CDR3 protein once. This table holds some 770,000 distinct CDR3 sequences, approximately 16% found once. Of note for this clonotype: Its antigen is as yet unknown.

Aged 18 to 65, the patients had hyperthyroidism that was newly diagnosed and had lasted under 2 months. Isolation of PBMCs was performed on 9.5 to 10 ml fresh peripheral blood. Material: blood. The chain recombines TRBV5-1 with TRBJ2-7, with D perhaps matching TRBD1 (6 bases). The TCR was taken from a man between 18 and 35 years old with Graves' hyperthyroidism. The CDR3 DNA is TGCGCCAGCAGCCGGCTCGGGACAAGGTCCTACGAGCAGTACTTC. Translation: CASSRLGTRSYEQYF. Supplemented by reference TRBV5-1 and TRBJ2-7, the full variable domain reads KAGVTQTPRYLIKTRGQQVTLSCSPISGHRSVSWYQQTPGQGLQFLFEYFSETQRNKGNFPGRFSGRQFSNSRSEMNVSTLELGDSALYLCASSRLGTRSYEQYFGPGTRLTVT.